The 2 T cell receptor beta chains reported below all come from one sample, sequenced in a study of T cells in Graves' hyperthyroidism and ophthalmopathy. Researchers took RNA transcripts and amplified the TCR beta CDR3 regions from them. The HTBI primer set was used in a first-round RT-PCR of the TCR CDR3. One entry per CDR3 protein results from TCRdb running MiXCR on the multiplex PCR reads. This sample has about 250,000 distinct CDR3 sequences, with 20% to 25% found just once. The sample was blood. These receptors came from a man between 25 and 39 years old with Graves' ophthalmopathy.

The V and J genes are TRBV5-1 and TRBJ2-1; TRBD2 matches 10 bases. Germline trimming cut 2 bases from V and 7 bases from J; bases unmatched to any gene: 0. The CDR3 length is 13 residues. Germline-derived CDR1 and CDR2 are SGHRS and YFSETQ. The CDR3 DNA is TGCGCCAGCAGCTTTAGCGGGAGGAATGAGCAGTTCTTC. It yields the protein CASSFSGRNEQFF.

The rearrangement uses TRBV12-3 or TRBV12-4 and TRBJ1-2, with D possibly TRBD1 on 5 matching bases. V was clipped by 7 bases and J by 6 bases, with 18 bases between them. This CDR3 spans 14 amino acids. In DNA, the CDR3 is TGTGCCAGCACCCCCCAGACCGGACATCATGGCTACACCTTC. It specifies CASTPQTGHHGYTF.